These 14 T cell receptor beta chains were sequenced from one sample in a study of blood T cell repertoires in COVID-19. The assay was immunoSEQ multiplex PCR, and TCRdb's table has in-frame clones only and misses some. The data hold roughly 55,000 clones, with roughly four fifths observed a single time. Input material: peripheral blood. These receptor sequences come from a human donor in a cohort sampled during active COVID-19.

This chain links TRBV28 with TRBJ2-1, with 8 bases matching TRBD2. The CDR3 is made up of 15 amino acids. V lost 8 bases to trimming and J lost 7 bases; unmatched junction nucleotides: 13. Germline V gene lookup returns CDR1 MDHEN and CDR2 SYDVKM. The CDR3 DNA reads as TGTGCCAGCGGCTTACCATCGGGACTAGGAAATGAGCAGTTCTTC. It yields the protein CASGLPSGLGNEQFF.

The chain employs TRBV6-5 and TRBJ2-1, with 10 positions matching TRBD2. This CDR3 comprises 15 residues. Germline lookup yields CDR1 MNHEY and CDR2 SVGAGI. J lost 3 bases, V lost 5 bases, and 4 bases had no gene match. CDR3 loop: CASSPLAGGYNEQFF. Written as DNA, the CDR3 is TGTGCCAGCAGTCCCTTAGCGGGAGGCTACAATGAGCAGTTCTTC.

CDR3 nucleotide sequence: TGTGCCAGTAGTATGGTCCTAGCGGGAACCGAGTTCTACGAGCAGTACTTC. Its translation: CASSMVLAGTEFYEQYF. The chain carries TRBV19 and TRBJ2-7; 9 bases line up with TRBD2. This CDR3 spans 17 amino acids. The trim removed 3 bases at V and 3 bases at J, leaving 12 bases unmatched. Germline V gene sequence: CDR1 LNHDA, CDR2 SQIVND (reference sequence).

This clone was seen only once. The J gene is TRBJ1-5, the V gene TRBV25-1; 10 bases are a match to TRBD1. The germline CDR1 and CDR2 sequences are MGHDK and SYGVNS. The CDR3 spans 14 residues. V trimming: 9 bases; J trimming: 7 bases; junction bases outside the gene matches: 9. The CDR3 region has the DNA TGTGCCAGTCAAGGGACAGGGGACGGACAGCCCCAGCATTTT. Protein product: CASQGTGDGQPQHF.

This clone was counted a single time. V usage is TRBV24-1 and J usage is TRBJ2-1, with no clear D. Germline CDR1 KGHDR, CDR2 SFDVKD. CDR3 length: 16 residues. Trimming took 1 base from V and 6 from J, leaving 15 bases between them. The CDR3 DNA reads TGTGCCACCAGTGATTTAGGAGCGCCAACAATCAATGAGCAGTTCTTC. This sequence encodes CATSDLGAPTINEQFF.

CDR3 DNA: TGTGCCAGCAGCTTAGGGGGACAGGGGGTGAATTCACCCCTCCACTTT. Amino acids: CASSLGGQGVNSPLHF. The chain links TRBV7-6 to TRBJ1-6; 11 nucleotides agree with TRBD1. The V segment lost 1 base and the J segment 7 bases; nucleotides outside the gene matches: 3. Germline CDR1 reads SGHVS; CDR2 reads FNYEAQ. The CDR3 length is 16 residues.

The rearrangement joins TRBV15 to TRBJ2-7; possible D gene TRBD2, 6 bases. Deletions cut 0 bases from V and 6 bases from J, with 12 bases between. The CDR3 runs 14 residues. Germline CDR1 LNHNV, CDR2 YYDKDF (reference sequence). The CDR3 coding sequence is TGTGCCACCAGCAGAGATCCCCTAGCGAGCGAGCAGTACTTC. Translation: CATSRDPLASEQYF.

This chain connects TRBV6-5 to TRBJ1-2; D might be TRBD1 (6 bases). Germline V lookup: CDR1 MNHEY, CDR2 SVGAGI. The ends were cut back, 8 bases at V and 4 bases at J, with 17 bases in the middle. The CDR3 runs to 14 residues. CDR3 sequence: CASLIQGTVYGYTF. For the CDR3, the DNA is TGTGCCAGCCTTATCCAGGGGACGGTCTATGGCTACACCTTC.

The chain has TRBV29-1 and TRBJ1-1, with 8 bases aligning to TRBD1. V lost 7 bases to trimming and J lost 1 base; unmatched junction nucleotides: 14. CDR1 SQVTM and CDR2 ANQGSEA come from the germline V gene. There are 16 residues in the CDR3. CDR3 nucleotide sequence: TGCAGCGGACGAGGGGTCCCAGGGGGCCAGAACACTGAAGCTTTCTTT. Its protein product is CSGRGVPGGQNTEAFF.

This rearrangement joins TRBV19 to TRBJ2-7; 14 bases align to TRBD2. With V trimmed by 7 bases and J by 0 bases, 11 bases remained unmatched. CDR1 LNHDA and CDR2 SQIVND come from the germline V gene (reference sequence). The CDR3 runs 18 residues. CDR3 residues: CASNPGLAGVLLSYEQYF. The CDR3 nucleotides are TGTGCCAGTAATCCGGGACTAGCGGGGGTTCTTCTCTCCTACGAGCAGTACTTC.

Judged by abundance, this clone is large. The chain carries TRBV7-2 and TRBJ2-7, with 8 bases identical to TRBD2. Germline lookup yields CDR1 SGHTA and CDR2 FQGNSA. CDR3 length: 16 amino acids. V trimming: 1 base; J trimming: 3 bases; junction bases outside the gene matches: 8. The CDR3 here is CASSLDGASGFYEQYF. The CDR3 nucleotides read TGTGCCAGCAGCTTAGATGGGGCTAGCGGGTTCTACGAGCAGTACTTC.

This chain connects TRBV6-2 or TRBV6-3 to TRBJ1-1; a weak D match, TRBD1 (6 bases). CDR3 length equals 17 residues. V was trimmed by 5 bases and J by 2 bases, leaving 21 bases between them. Germline CDR1 reads MNHEY; CDR2 reads SVGEGT. CDR3 amino acids: CASSHYFQTGINTEAFF. The CDR3, as DNA: TGTGCCAGCAGTCACTACTTCCAGACAGGCATAAACACTGAAGCTTTCTTT.

A few counts support this clone. This chain connects TRBV6-6 to TRBJ2-1; possibly TRBD2 for D (5 bases). The CDR3 is made up of 16 amino acids. Germline V lookup: CDR1 MNHNY, CDR2 SVGAGI (reference sequence). Trimming took 0 bases from V and 1 from J, leaving 10 bases between them. CDR3 DNA: TGTGCCAGCAGTTACTCGGACCCGGGATCCTACAATGAGCAGTTCTTC. Amino acid sequence: CASSYSDPGSYNEQFF.

This clone was detected a few times. This chain connects TRBV6-5 to TRBJ1-6; 8 bases line up with TRBD1. This CDR3 contains 14 residues. Germline V CDR1 and CDR2: MNHEY, SVGAGI. V lost 6 bases, J lost 5 bases, and 3 bases stayed unmatched. CDR3 in amino acids: CASSRDRNNSPLHF. CDR3 DNA: TGTGCCAGCAGCCGGGACAGGAATAATTCACCCCTCCACTTT.